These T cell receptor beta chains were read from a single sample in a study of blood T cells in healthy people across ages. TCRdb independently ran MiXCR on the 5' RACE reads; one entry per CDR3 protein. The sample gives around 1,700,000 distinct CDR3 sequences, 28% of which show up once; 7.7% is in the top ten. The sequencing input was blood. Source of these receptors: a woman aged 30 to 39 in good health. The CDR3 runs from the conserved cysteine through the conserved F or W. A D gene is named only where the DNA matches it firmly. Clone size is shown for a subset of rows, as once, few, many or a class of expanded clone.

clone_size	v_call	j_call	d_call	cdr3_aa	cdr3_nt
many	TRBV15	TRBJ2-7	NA	CATLGPYEQYF	TGTGCCACCCTTGGCCCCTACGAGCAGTACTTC
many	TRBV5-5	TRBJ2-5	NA	CASSLGSQGTQYF	TGTGCCAGCAGCTTGGGGAGTCAAGGGACCCAGTACTTC
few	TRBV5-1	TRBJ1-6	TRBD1	CASSLQWDRASPLHF	TGCGCCAGCAGCTTGCAGTGGGACAGGGCTTCACCCCTCCACTTT
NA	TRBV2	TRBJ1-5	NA	CASSEGGADGLYSNQPQHF	TGTGCCAGCAGTGAAGGGGGGGCGGACGGACTTTATAGCAATCAGCCCCAGCATTTT
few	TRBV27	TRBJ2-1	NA	CASTLAGTRHNEQFF	TGTGCCAGCACCCTTGCGGGGACTCGCCACAATGAGCAGTTCTTC
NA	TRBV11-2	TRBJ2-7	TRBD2	CASSLRLAGTFYEQYF	TGTGCCAGCAGCTTAAGACTAGCGGGGACTTTCTACGAGCAGTACTTC
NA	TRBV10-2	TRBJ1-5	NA	CASSLLRDNQPQHF	TGCGCCAGCAGTCTCCTCAGGGACAATCAGCCCCAGCATTTT
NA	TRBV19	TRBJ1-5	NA	CASNDWPQHF	TGTGCCAGTAATGACTGGCCCCAGCATTTT
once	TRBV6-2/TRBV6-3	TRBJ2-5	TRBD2	CASSYSGSGRAQEQYF	TGTGCCAGCAGTTACTCGGGTAGCGGGAGGGCACAAGAGCAGTACTTC
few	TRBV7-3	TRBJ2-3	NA	CASGDGADTQYF	TGTGCCAGCGGTGATGGGGCAGATACGCAGTATTTT
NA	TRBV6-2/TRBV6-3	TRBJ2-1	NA	CASSTGAPPYNEQFF	TGTGCCAGCAGTACTGGGGCGCCCCCCTACAATGAGCAGTTCTTC
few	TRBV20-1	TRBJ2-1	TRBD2	CSAKDPLAGDNEQFF	TGCAGTGCTAAAGATCCCCTAGCGGGAGACAATGAGCAGTTCTTC
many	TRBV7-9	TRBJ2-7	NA	CASSLYAEGEQYF	TGTGCCAGCAGCTTATATGCGGAGGGAGAGCAGTACTTC
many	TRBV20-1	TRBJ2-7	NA	CSARDLSHEQYF	TGCAGTGCTAGAGATCTCAGCCACGAGCAGTACTTC
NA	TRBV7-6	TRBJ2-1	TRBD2	CASSLVGLADEQFF	TGTGCCAGCAGCTTAGTGGGACTAGCGGATGAGCAGTTCTTC
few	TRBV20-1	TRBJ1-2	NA	CSASGDRANRGYTF	TGCAGTGCTAGCGGGGACCGTGCAAATCGAGGCTACACCTTC
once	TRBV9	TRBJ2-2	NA	CASSLRTGSGTGELFF	TGTGCCAGCAGCTTAAGAACAGGGTCGGGCACCGGGGAGCTGTTTTTT
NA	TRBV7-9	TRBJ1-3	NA	CASSLFYGVLSGNTIYF	TGCGCCAGCAGCTTGTTTTACGGGGTTCTCTCTGGAAACACCATATATTTT
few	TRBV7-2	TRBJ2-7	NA	CASSETLYEQYF	TGTGCCAGCAGCGAAACCCTCTACGAGCAGTACTTC
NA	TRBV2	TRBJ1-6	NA	CASSEDHNSPLHF	TGTGCCAGCAGTGAAGACCATAATTCACCCCTCCACTTT
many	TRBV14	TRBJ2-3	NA	CASSQELAPPDTQYF	TGTGCCAGCAGCCAAGAACTCGCTCCCCCGGATACGCAGTATTTT
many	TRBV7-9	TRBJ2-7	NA	CASSSIGGPLPEQYF	TGTGCCAGCAGCTCTATAGGGGGGCCCCTTCCCGAGCAGTACTTC
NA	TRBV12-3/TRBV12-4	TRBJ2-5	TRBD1	CASGRTGGVQETQYF	TGTGCCAGCGGTCGGACAGGGGGCGTCCAAGAGACCCAGTACTTC
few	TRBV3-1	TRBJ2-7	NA	CASSQELLGEQYF	TGTGCCAGCAGCCAAGAGTTATTGGGTGAGCAGTACTTC
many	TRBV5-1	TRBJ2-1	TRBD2	CASSLGSSGNYNEQFF	TGCGCCAGCAGCTTGGGGTCTAGCGGAAATTACAATGAGCAGTTCTTC
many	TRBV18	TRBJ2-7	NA	CASSQTNSYEQYF	TGTGCCAGCTCGCAGACAAACTCCTACGAGCAGTACTTC
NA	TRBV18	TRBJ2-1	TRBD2	CASPGLAAYNEQFF	TGTGCCAGCCCAGGGCTAGCGGCTTACAATGAGCAGTTCTTC
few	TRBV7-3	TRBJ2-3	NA	CASSLTEGAQYF	TGTGCCAGCAGCTTGACTGAGGGGGCGCAGTATTTT
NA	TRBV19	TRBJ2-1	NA	CASSIALLDRGEQFF	TGTGCCAGTAGTATAGCGTTACTTGATAGGGGTGAGCAGTTCTTC
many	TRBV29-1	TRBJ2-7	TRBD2	CSAGRRGGTYEQYF	TGCAGCGCCGGAAGGCGGGGGGGAACCTACGAGCAGTACTTC
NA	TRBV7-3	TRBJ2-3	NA	CASSTGGGVPDTQYF	TGTGCCAGCAGTACGGGGGGCGGAGTCCCAGATACGCAGTATTTT
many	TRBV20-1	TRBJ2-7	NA	CSAREGANEQYF	TGCAGTGCTAGGGAGGGGGCCAACGAGCAGTACTTC
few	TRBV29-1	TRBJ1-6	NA	CSPVESYYNSPLHF	TGCAGCCCCGTTGAGAGCTACTATAATTCACCCCTCCACTTT
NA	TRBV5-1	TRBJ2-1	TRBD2	CASSLFQREGSYNEQFF	TGCGCCAGCAGCTTGTTTCAGCGGGAGGGCTCCTACAATGAGCAGTTCTTC
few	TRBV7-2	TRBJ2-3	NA	CAGRRGSEYTQYF	TGTGCCGGCCGAAGAGGGAGTGAGTATACGCAGTATTTT
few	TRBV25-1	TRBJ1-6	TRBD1	CASSDGQGSSPLHF	TGTGCCAGCAGTGACGGACAGGGGAGTTCACCCCTCCACTTT
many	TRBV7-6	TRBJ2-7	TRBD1	CASSLTDRAEQYF	TGTGCCAGCAGCTTAACCGACAGGGCCGAGCAGTACTTC
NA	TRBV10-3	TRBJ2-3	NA	CAISEGTLKDTQYF	TGTGCCATCAGTGAGGGGACTCTGAAAGATACGCAGTATTTT
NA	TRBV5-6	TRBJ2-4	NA	CASSAGRDGWEQYF	TGTGCCAGCAGCGCCGGAAGGGATGGTTGGGAGCAGTACTTC
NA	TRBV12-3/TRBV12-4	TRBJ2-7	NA	CASKDQHYEQYF	TGTGCCAGCAAGGACCAACACTACGAGCAGTACTTC
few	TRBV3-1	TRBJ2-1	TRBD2	CASKHMGLAGDYNEQFF	TGTGCCAGCAAACACATGGGGCTAGCGGGGGACTACAATGAGCAGTTCTTC
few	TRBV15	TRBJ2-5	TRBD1	CATRTGGPGGETQYF	TGTGCCACCCGAACAGGCGGCCCAGGGGGAGAGACCCAGTACTTC
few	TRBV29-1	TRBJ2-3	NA	CSVIRGGADTQYF	TGCAGCGTTATAAGGGGGGGCGCAGATACGCAGTATTTT
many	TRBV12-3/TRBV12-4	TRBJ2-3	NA	CASSLAGGLTDTQYF	TGTGCCAGCAGTTTAGCGGGGGGCCTCACAGATACGCAGTATTTT
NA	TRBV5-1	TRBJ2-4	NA	CASSCNPGPRIQYF	TGCGCCAGCAGCTGTAACCCGGGACCTCGCATTCAGTACTTC
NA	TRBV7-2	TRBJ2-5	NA	CASSLSSRLYGATRETQYF	TGTGCCAGCAGCTTATCCTCTAGGTTGTACGGCGCCACGAGAGAGACCCAGTACTTC